This TCR beta chain emerged from a study of T cells in Graves' hyperthyroidism and ophthalmopathy. Overall study context: At the time of initial diagnosis and before any treatment, peripheral blood was collected.

This CDR3 has 14 amino acids. Germline V gives CDR1 SQVTM, CDR2 ANQGSEA. V lost 4 bases and J 5 bases, leaving 17 bases between the germline ends. This clonotype has only a few counts. There were TCR beta CDR3 regions amplified from RNA transcripts. First-round RT-PCR targeting the TCR CDR3 was performed with the HTBI primer set. TCRdb itself ran the multiplex PCR reads through MiXCR, one entry per CDR3 protein. The profile shows 550,000 to 700,000 distinct CDR3 sequences, 14% to 15% of them singletons. The J gene is TRBJ2-5, the V gene TRBV29-1; D is unresolved. The clonotype was recovered from a woman in her thirties or forties with Graves' ophthalmopathy. Sequencing used blood. CDR3 sequence reads: CSVAPQDLRETQYF. The DNA for the CDR3 is TGCAGCGTTGCTCCCCAGGACCTGAGGGAGACCCAGTACTTC. Using reference TRBV29-1 and TRBJ2-5 for the parts outside the CDR3, the full variable domain is SAVISQKPSRDICQRGTSLTIQCQVDSQVTMMFWYRQQPGQSLTLIATANQGSEATYESGFVIDKFPISRPNLTFSTLTVSNMSPEDSSIYLCSVAPQDLRETQYFGPGTRLLVL.